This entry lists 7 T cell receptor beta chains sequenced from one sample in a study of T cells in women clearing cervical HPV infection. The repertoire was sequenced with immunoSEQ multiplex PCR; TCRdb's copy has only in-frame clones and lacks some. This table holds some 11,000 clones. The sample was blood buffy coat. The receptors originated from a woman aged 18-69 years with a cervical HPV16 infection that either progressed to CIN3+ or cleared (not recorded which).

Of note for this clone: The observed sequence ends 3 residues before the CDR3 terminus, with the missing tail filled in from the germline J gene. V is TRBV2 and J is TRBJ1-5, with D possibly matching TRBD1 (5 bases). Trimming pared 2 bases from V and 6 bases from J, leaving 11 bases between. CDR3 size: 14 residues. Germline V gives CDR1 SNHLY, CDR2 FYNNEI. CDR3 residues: CASSEPGRGQPQHF. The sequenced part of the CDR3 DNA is TGTGCCAGCAGTGAACCCGGGAGGGGTCAGCCC.

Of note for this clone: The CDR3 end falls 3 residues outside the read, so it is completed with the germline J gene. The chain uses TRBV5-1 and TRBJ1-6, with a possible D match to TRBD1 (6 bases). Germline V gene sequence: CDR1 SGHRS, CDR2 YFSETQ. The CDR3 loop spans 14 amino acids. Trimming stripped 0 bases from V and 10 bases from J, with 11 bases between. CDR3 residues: CASSLDGQTSPLHF. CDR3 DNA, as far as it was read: TGCGCCAGCAGCTTGGATGGACAGACATCACCC.

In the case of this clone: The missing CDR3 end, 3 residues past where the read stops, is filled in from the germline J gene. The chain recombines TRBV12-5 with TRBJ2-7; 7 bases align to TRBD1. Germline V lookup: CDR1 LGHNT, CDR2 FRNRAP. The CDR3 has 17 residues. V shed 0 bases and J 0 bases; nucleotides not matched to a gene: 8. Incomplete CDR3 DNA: TGTGCTAGTGGTTTGGTACCTCCGGGACAGATCTCCTACGAG. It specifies CASGLVPPGQISYE. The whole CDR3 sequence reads CASGLVPPGQISYEQYF.

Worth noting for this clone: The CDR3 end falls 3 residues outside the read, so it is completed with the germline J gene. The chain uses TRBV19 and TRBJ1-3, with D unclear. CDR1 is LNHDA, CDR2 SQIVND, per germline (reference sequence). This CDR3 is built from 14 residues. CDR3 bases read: TGTGCCAGTAGCCTTTTACGACATGACCGTCGC. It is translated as CASSLLRHDRR. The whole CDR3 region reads CASSLLRHDRRIYF.

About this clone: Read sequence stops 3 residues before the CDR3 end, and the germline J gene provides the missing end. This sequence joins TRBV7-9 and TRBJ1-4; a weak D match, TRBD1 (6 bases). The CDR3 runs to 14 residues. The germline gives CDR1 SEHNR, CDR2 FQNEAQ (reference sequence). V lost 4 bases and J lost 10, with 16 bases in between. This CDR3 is CASSSTGIGVKLFF. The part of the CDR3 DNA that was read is TGTGCCAGCAGCTCAACAGGGATAGGTGTAAAA.

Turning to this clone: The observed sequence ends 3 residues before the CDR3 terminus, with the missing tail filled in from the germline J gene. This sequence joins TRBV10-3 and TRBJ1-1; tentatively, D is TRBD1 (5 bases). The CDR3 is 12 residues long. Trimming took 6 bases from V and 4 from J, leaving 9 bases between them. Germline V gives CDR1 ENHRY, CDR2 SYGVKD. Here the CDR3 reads CAISVGGTEAFF. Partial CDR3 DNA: TGTGCCATCAGCGTCGGGGGCACTGAA.

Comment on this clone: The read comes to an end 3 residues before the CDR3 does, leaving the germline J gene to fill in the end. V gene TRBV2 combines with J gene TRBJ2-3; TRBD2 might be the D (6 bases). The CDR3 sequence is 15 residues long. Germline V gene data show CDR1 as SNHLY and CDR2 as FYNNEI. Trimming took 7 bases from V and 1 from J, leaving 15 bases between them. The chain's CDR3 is CASIQSGLGTDTQYF. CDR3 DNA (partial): TGTGCCAGCATTCAATCGGGACTTGGCACAGATACG. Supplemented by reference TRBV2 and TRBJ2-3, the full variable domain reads EPEVTQTPSHQVTQMGQEVILRCVPISNHLYFYWYRQILGQKVEFLVSFYNNEISEKSEIFDDQFSVERPDGSNFTLKIRSTKLEDSAMYFCASIQSGLGTDTQYFGPGTRLTVL.